This T cell receptor beta chain emerged from a study of cytomegalovirus exposure and HLA in healthy donors. PCR employed 60 Vbeta and 13 Jbeta primers. TCRdb keeps only in-frame clones here, not all; method: immunoSEQ multiplex PCR. The sample consists of roughly 97,000 clones, 73% of them appearing once. CDR1 is SGHRS and CDR2 is YFSETQ in the germline V gene. The CDR3 totals 17 residues. The trim removed 0 bases at V and 6 bases at J, leaving 7 bases unmatched. About this clone itself: What it binds is not known.

The study's findings and limits: It was shown in a later analysis that HLA-associated TCR beta chains were more clonally expanded than other, equally common chains. Presence/absence analyses treated sequencing depth as roughly uniform across donors.

This receptor was identified in a man aged 35 to 55 in good health and CMV-seronegative. V usage is TRBV5-1 and J usage is TRBJ2-2, with 11 positions matching TRBD1. Sample: PBMCs. The CDR3 DNA reads as TGCGCCAGCAGCTTGGGAAGTTGGACAGGGGGCTCCGGGGAGCTGTTTTTT. Its translation: CASSLGSWTGGSGELFF.